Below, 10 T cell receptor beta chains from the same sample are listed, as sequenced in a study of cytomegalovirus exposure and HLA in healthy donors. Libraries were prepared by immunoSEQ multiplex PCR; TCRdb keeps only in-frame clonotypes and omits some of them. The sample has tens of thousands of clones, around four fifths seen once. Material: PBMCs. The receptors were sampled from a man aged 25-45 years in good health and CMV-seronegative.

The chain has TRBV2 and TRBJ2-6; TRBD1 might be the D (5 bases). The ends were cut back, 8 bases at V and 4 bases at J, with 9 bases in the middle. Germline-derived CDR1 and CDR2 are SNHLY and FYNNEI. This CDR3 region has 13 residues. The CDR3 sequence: CASQGNGANVLTF. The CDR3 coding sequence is TGTGCCAGCCAGGGTAACGGGGCCAACGTCCTGACTTTC.

The CDR3 DNA reads TGTGCCAGCAGTACCGAATATCTCGGTACGCAGTATTTT. Protein product: CASSTEYLGTQYF. The chain links TRBV6-1 to TRBJ2-3; D uncertain. V shed 5 bases and J shed 8 bases, with 14 bases lying between them. This CDR3 region has 13 residues. Germline CDR1 and CDR2: MNHNS and SASEGT.

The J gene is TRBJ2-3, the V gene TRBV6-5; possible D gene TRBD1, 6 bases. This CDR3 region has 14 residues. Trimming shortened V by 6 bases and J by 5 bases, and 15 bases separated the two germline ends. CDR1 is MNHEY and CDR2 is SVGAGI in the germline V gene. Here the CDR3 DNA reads TGTGCCAGCAGAATCAGGGGAGCGAGAGATACGCAGTATTTT. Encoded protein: CASRIRGARDTQYF.

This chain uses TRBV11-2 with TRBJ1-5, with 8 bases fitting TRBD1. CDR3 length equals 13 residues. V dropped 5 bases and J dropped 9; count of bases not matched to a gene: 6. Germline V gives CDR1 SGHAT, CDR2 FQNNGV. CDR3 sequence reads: CASSLETGGPQHF. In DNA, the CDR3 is TGTGCCAGCAGCCTTGAAACAGGGGGGCCCCAGCATTTT.

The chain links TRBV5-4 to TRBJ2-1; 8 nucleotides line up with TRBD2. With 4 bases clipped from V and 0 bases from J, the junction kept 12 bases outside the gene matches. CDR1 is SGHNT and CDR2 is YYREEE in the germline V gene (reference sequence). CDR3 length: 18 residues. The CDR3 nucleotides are TGTGCCAGCAGCGCTCGCGGGCTAGCGGGCCACTCCTACAATGAGCAGTTCTTC. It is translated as CASSARGLAGHSYNEQFF.

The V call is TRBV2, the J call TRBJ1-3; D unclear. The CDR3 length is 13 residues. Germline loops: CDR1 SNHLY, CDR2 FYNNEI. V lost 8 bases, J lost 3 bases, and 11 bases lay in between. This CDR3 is CASSRQLGNTIYF. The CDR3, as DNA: TGTGCCAGCTCGCGACAACTTGGAAACACCATATATTTT.

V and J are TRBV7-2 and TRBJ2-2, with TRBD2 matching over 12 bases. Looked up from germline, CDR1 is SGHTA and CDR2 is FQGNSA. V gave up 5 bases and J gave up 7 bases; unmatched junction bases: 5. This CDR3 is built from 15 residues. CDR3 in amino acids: CASSVRLAGDGELFF. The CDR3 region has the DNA TGTGCCAGCAGCGTAAGACTAGCGGGAGACGGGGAGCTGTTTTTT. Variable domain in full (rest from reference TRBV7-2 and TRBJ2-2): GAGVSQSPSNKVTEKGKDVELRCDPISGHTALYWYRQSLGQGLEFLIYFQGNSAPDKSGLPSDRFSAERTGGSVSTLTIQRTQQEDSAVYLCASSVRLAGDGELFFGEGSRLTVL.

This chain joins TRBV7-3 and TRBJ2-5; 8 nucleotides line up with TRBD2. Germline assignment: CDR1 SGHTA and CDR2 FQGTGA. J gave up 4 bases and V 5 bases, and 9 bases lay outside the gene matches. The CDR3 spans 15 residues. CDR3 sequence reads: CASSPTGGDGETQYF. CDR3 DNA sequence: TGTGCCAGCAGCCCCACCGGGGGGGATGGAGAGACCCAGTACTTC.

DNA for the CDR3: TGTGCCAGCAGTTCCCGGCACAGGGCGGGCGAGCAGTACTTC. Translating it yields CASSSRHRAGEQYF. The rearrangement uses TRBV2 and TRBJ2-7, with D possibly matching TRBD1 (6 bases). Germline CDR1 and CDR2: SNHLY and FYNNEI. Trimming took 5 bases from V and 6 from J, leaving 17 bases between them. The CDR3 consists of 14 residues. Filled out from reference TRBV2 and TRBJ2-7, the complete variable domain reads EPEVTQTPSHQVTQMGQEVILRCVPISNHLYFYWYRQILGQKVEFLVSFYNNEISEKSEIFDDQFSVERPDGSNFTLKIRSTKLEDSAMYFCASSSRHRAGEQYFGPGTRLTVT.

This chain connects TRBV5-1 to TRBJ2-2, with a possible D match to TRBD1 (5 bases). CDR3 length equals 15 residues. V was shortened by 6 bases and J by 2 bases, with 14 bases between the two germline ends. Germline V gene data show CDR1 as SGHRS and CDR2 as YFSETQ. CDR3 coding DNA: TGCGCCAGCAACTACCAGGGAACCAACACCGGGGAGCTGTTTTTT. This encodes CASNYQGTNTGELFF.